This TCR beta chain was documented in a study of T cell repertoires in cytomegalovirus infection (dated by TCRdb to the late 2010s). For the wider study: The peptide stimulations were aimed at well-studied HLA-B-restricted epitopes as well as recently identified HLA-C-restricted CMV epitopes, whose presentation resists viral immunomodulation. Donor HLA type was relevant to the analysis, because carriage of CMV infection together with the matching HLA type was indicated by public TCR beta signatures. General conclusions and limits of the study: The ex vivo response was dominated by HLA-C-restricted CMV-specific TCR beta clonotypes, and the single most frequent clonotype in two of eight donors was supplied by these HLA-C-restricted clonotypes. Carriers of CMV infection plus the relevant HLA type were discriminated by the cumulative frequency of public TCR beta family members in the study cohort and in an independent roughly 400-donor cohort.

The V and J ends are trimmed by 3 bases and 4 bases, leaving 13 bases between them. Sequences LNHDA (CDR1) and SQIVND (CDR2) are obtained from the germline V gene (reference sequence). The CDR3 sequence holds 15 residues, the cysteine and phenylalanine included. This entry keeps only the CDR3 DNA: 45 bases, framed from base 1. The label giving this sample's treatment or condition can be read as: in vitro stimulation with specific CMV peptide epitopes to enrich CMV-specific T cells. TCRdb shows the sequencer as Illumina HiSeq 1500. The public reads were quality trimmed at Q25 with fastp and then assembled into clones with MiXCR by TCRdb, keeping productive beta chains. Rows matching on CDR3 protein sequence are summarized as one entry with the most common DNA and genes. The table for this sample lists some 350,000 distinct CDR3 sequences; approximately 30% of them were counted only once. The ten top clones hold roughly 14% of the sample.

As concerns this clonotype: This clone's antigen is unknown. Per-base qualities were not stored, and no clone one base away is much larger.

The rearranged chain carries TRBV19 and TRBJ2-1; no D gene call is confident. This TCR was recovered from a human donor in good health (CMV status not recorded). Some clones in this sample may be carry-over from other donors' samples. The sample consisted of cultured PBMCs, taken from culture after CMV antigen stimulation. The sequence in DNA is TGTGCCAGTAGTATTAGGAGCTTGGGGTACAATGAGCAGTTCTTC. It codes for CASSIRSLGYNEQFF.